These T cell receptor beta chains were read from a single sample in a study of cytomegalovirus exposure and HLA in healthy donors. The table came from immunoSEQ multiplex PCR; TCRdb's copy has only in-frame clones and leaves some out. The sample lists around 150,000 clones, 85% to 90% occurring once. Specimen: PBMCs. The receptor set was obtained from a man younger than 35 in good health and CMV-seropositive. Both conserved end residues are part of each CDR3. A D gene is named only where the DNA matches it firmly. The size of a clone is reported for some rows only, either as once, few or many, or as a class for expanded clones.

NA	TRBV6-6	TRBJ2-7	TRBD1	CASTATSTGSEQYF	TGTGCCAGCACCGCGACCTCGACAGGGAGCGAGCAGTACTTC
NA	TRBV19	TRBJ2-1	TRBD2	CASSPILPTSGPYNEQFF	TGTGCCAGTAGTCCGATACTGCCTACTAGCGGGCCTTACAATGAGCAGTTCTTC
NA	TRBV16	TRBJ1-5	NA	CASSEGVTQPQHF	TGTGCCAGCAGCGAAGGAGTCACGCAGCCCCAGCATTTT
NA	TRBV11-2	TRBJ2-7	NA	CASSLALIIQGHEQYF	TGTGCCAGCAGCTTAGCCCTTATTATACAGGGCCACGAGCAGTACTTC
NA	TRBV7-9	TRBJ2-7	TRBD2	CASSLDASGSHEQYF	TGTGCCAGCAGCCTAGACGCTAGCGGGTCCCACGAGCAGTACTTC
few	TRBV28	TRBJ2-1	NA	CASTEFGEQFF	TGTGCCAGCACTGAGTTCGGTGAGCAGTTCTTC
NA	TRBV4-2	TRBJ2-3	NA	CASSQKLGPGADTQYF	TGTGCCAGCAGCCAAAAACTGGGACCAGGGGCAGATACGCAGTATTTT
NA	TRBV28	TRBJ2-7	TRBD1	CASSLHPGTGGGRFYEQYF	TGTGCCAGCAGTTTACATCCCGGGACAGGGGGCGGTAGGTTCTACGAGCAGTACTTC
NA	TRBV28	TRBJ1-2	TRBD1	CASSSGQGAAGYTF	TGTGCCAGCAGTTCAGGACAGGGGGCGGCGGGCTACACCTTC
NA	TRBV28	TRBJ1-5	NA	CASSHGAGQPQHF	TGTGCCAGCTCTCATGGGGCAGGCCAGCCCCAGCATTTT
NA	TRBV7-2	TRBJ2-7	TRBD1	CASSLGQGTTYEQYF	TGTGCCAGCAGCCTGGGACAGGGGACCACCTACGAGCAGTACTTC
NA	TRBV28	TRBJ2-2	NA	CASHLGNTGELFF	TGTGCCTCCCATCTAGGAAACACCGGGGAGCTGTTTTTT
once	TRBV5-1	TRBJ2-1	NA	CASSLVENEQFF	TGCGCCAGCAGCTTGGTAGAAAATGAGCAGTTCTTC
NA	TRBV7-8	TRBJ2-3	NA	CASIEGAGLSTDTQYF	TGTGCCAGCATCGAGGGGGCGGGGCTAAGCACAGATACGCAGTATTTT
NA	TRBV9	TRBJ2-3	TRBD2	CASRALAGGAGTDTQYF	TGTGCCAGCAGAGCCCTAGCGGGAGGGGCCGGCACAGATACGCAGTATTTT
NA	TRBV18	TRBJ2-1	TRBD2	CASSLRTSGAYNEQFF	TGTGCCAGCTCACTACGGACTAGCGGAGCCTACAATGAGCAGTTCTTC
NA	TRBV9	TRBJ2-1	NA	CASSVAGTGNEQFF	TGTGCCAGCAGCGTAGCTGGAACGGGAAATGAGCAGTTCTTC
NA	TRBV28	TRBJ2-2	TRBD2	CASNLAGVDTGELFF	TGTGCCAGCAATCTAGCGGGAGTAGACACCGGGGAGCTGTTTTTT
NA	TRBV11-3	TRBJ2-5	NA	CASSRRAETQYF	TGTGCCAGCAGCCGCAGGGCAGAGACCCAGTACTTC
NA	TRBV11-3	TRBJ2-5	TRBD2	CASSSGLAGAQETQYF	TGTGCCAGCAGCTCAGGACTAGCGGGCGCCCAAGAGACCCAGTACTTC
NA	TRBV9	TRBJ2-1	TRBD2	CASSVEGPRLAGNVLNEQFF	TGTGCCAGCAGCGTAGAGGGCCCAAGACTAGCGGGAAATGTACTGAATGAGCAGTTCTTC
NA	TRBV19	TRBJ1-5	NA	CASSHDSPNQPQHF	TGTGCCAGTAGTCATGACAGCCCCAATCAGCCCCAGCATTTT
NA	TRBV28	TRBJ1-2	NA	CASSSQGRGYGYTF	TGTGCCAGCAGTTCACAGGGAAGGGGCTATGGCTACACCTTC
NA	TRBV11-1	TRBJ1-1	NA	CASSQDRNTEAFF	TGTGCCAGCAGTCAAGACAGGAACACTGAAGCTTTCTTT
NA	TRBV6-5	TRBJ2-7	NA	CASTEGLSYEQYF	TGTGCCAGCACCGAGGGACTTTCCTACGAGCAGTACTTC
NA	TRBV2	TRBJ1-1	NA	CASSSAAGNTEAFF	TGTGCCAGCAGTTCAGCGGCAGGGAACACTGAAGCTTTCTTT
many	TRBV29-1	TRBJ2-7	TRBD2	CSSMGAGGGHEQYF	TGCAGCTCCATGGGGGCGGGAGGGGGGCACGAGCAGTACTTC
NA	TRBV9	TRBJ2-1	NA	CASSVRPLAIRQFF	TGTGCCAGCAGCGTCAGGCCTCTAGCGATCCGGCAGTTCTTC
NA	TRBV6-6	TRBJ2-7	TRBD2	CASSAGDSYEQYF	TGTGCCAGCAGTGCGGGGGACTCCTACGAGCAGTACTTC
NA	TRBV28	TRBJ2-5	NA	CASSSGIVRSQETQYF	TGTGCCAGCAGTTCGGGGATAGTGAGAAGTCAAGAGACCCAGTACTTC
NA	TRBV6-1	TRBJ2-2	NA	CASSGLGNTGELFF	TGTGCCAGCAGTGGTCTAGGGAACACCGGGGAGCTGTTTTTT
once	TRBV28	TRBJ2-7	TRBD1	CAIRGQGYEQYF	TGTGCCATCCGAGGACAGGGCTACGAGCAGTACTTC
NA	TRBV5-1	TRBJ2-1	NA	CASSLMSPRLSSYNEQFF	TGCGCCAGCAGCTTAATGAGTCCTCGATTGAGCTCCTACAATGAGCAGTTCTTC
NA	TRBV11-2	TRBJ2-3	NA	CASSLRRGTDTQYF	TGTGCCAGCAGCTTAAGGAGGGGAACAGATACGCAGTATTTT
NA	TRBV4-1	TRBJ1-4	TRBD1	CASSLGDSLNEKLFF	TGCGCCAGCAGCCTAGGGGACAGTCTTAATGAAAAACTGTTTTTT
NA	TRBV4-2	TRBJ2-5	TRBD1	CASSQVRDRQETQYF	TGTGCCAGCAGCCAAGTTCGGGACAGACAAGAGACCCAGTACTTC
few	TRBV6-4	TRBJ2-1	TRBD2	CASSVSREGHEQFF	TGTGCCAGCAGTGTATCGCGGGAGGGTCATGAGCAGTTCTTC
once	TRBV10-3	TRBJ1-5	NA	CAISEGGIGQPQHF	TGTGCCATCAGTGAGGGGGGGATCGGTCAGCCCCAGCATTTT
NA	TRBV5-1	TRBJ2-5	NA	CASSLVGQLQETQYF	TGCGCCAGCAGCTTGGTAGGACAGCTCCAAGAGACCCAGTACTTC
NA	TRBV6-5	TRBJ1-2	NA	CASSQGADYGYTF	TGTGCCAGCAGCCAGGGCGCGGACTATGGCTACACCTTC
NA	TRBV6-5	TRBJ2-1	TRBD2	CASSYDLAGGNEQFF	TGTGCCAGCAGTTATGATCTAGCGGGAGGGAATGAGCAGTTCTTC
NA	TRBV6-1	TRBJ2-3	NA	CASSAVGLGTDTQYF	TGTGCCAGCAGCGCCGTGGGCCTGGGTACAGATACGCAGTATTTT